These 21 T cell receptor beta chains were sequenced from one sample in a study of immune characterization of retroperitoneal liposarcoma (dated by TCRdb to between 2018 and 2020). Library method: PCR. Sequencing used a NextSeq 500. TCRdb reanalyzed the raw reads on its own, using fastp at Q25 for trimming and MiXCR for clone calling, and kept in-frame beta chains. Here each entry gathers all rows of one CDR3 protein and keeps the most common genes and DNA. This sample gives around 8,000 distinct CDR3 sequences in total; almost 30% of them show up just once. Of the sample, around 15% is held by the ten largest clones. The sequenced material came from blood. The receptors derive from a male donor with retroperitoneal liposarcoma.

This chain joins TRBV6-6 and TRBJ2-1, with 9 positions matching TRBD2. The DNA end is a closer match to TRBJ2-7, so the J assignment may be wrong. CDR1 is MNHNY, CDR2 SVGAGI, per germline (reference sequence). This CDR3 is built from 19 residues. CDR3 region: CASSYFSARLAVDSYEQYF. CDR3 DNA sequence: TGTGCCAGCAGTTACTTTTCCGCGCGACTAGCGGTAGACTCCTACGAGCAGTACTTC.

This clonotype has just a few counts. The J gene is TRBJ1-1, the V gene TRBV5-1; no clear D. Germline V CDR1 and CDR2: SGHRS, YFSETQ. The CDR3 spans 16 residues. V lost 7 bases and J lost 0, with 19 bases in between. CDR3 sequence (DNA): TGCGCCAGCCGAACTTATCCTTCTATGATGAACACTGAAGCTTTCTTT. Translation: CASRTYPSMMNTEAFF.

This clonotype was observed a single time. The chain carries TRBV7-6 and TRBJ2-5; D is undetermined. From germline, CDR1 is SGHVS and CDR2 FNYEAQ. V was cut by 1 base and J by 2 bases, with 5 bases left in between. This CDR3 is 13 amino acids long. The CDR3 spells CASSLGLQETQYF. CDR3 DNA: TGTGCCAGCAGCTTAGGCCTTCAAGAGACCCAGTACTTC.

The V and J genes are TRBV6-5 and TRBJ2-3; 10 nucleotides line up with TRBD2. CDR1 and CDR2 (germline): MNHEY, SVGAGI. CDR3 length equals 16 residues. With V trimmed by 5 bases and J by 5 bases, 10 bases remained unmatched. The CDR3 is CASSVVAGGGRDTQYF. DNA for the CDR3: TGTGCCAGCAGTGTTGTAGCGGGAGGCGGGCGAGATACGCAGTATTTT.

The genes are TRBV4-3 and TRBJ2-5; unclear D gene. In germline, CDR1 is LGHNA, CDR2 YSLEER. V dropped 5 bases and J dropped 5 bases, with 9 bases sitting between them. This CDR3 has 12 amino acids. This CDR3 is CASSIKGETQYF. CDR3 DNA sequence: TGCGCCAGCAGCATAAAAGGGGAGACCCAGTACTTC.

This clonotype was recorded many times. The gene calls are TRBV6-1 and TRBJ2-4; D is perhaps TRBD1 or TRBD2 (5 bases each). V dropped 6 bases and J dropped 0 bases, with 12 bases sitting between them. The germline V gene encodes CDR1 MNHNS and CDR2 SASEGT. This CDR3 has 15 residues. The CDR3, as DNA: TGTGCCAGCAGACGGGACCCGCAAGCCAAAAACATTCAGTACTTC. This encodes CASRRDPQAKNIQYF.

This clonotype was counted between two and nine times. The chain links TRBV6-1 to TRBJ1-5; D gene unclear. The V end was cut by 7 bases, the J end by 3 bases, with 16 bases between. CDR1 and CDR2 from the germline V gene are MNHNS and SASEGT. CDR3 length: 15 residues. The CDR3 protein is CASNLAYAFNQPQHF. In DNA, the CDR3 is TGTGCCAGCAATTTGGCATATGCGTTCAATCAGCCCCAGCATTTT.

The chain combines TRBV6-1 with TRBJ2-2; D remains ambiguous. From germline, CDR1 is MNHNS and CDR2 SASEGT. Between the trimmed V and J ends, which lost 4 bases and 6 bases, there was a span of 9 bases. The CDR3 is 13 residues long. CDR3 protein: CASSGKLAGELFF. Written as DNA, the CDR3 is TGTGCCAGCAGTGGAAAGTTGGCCGGGGAGCTGTTTTTT.

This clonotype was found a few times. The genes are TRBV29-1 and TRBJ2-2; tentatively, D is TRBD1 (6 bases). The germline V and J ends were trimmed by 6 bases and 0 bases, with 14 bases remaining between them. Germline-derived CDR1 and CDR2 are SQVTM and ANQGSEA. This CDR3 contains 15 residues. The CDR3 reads CSVETGLANTGELFF. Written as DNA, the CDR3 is TGCAGCGTGGAAACAGGGCTGGCGAACACCGGGGAGCTGTTTTTT.

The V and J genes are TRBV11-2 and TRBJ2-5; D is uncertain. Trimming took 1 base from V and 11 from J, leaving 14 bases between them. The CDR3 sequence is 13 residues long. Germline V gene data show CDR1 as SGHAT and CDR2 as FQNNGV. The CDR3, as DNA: TGTGCCAGCAGCTTAGGGGTTCTCAATGAGCAGTACTTC. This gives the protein CASSLGVLNEQYF. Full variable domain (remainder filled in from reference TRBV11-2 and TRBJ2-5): EAGVAQSPRYKIIEKRQSVAFWCNPISGHATLYWYQQILGQGPKLLIQFQNNGVVDDSQLPKDRFSAERLKGVDSTLKIQPAKLEDSAVYLCASSLGVLNEQYFGPGTRLLVL.

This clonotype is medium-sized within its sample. CDR3: CASSLDSGLNNEQFF. CDR3 sequence (DNA): TGTGCCAGCAGCTTAGACTCGGGACTGAACAATGAGCAGTTCTTC. The V gene is TRBV11-3, the J gene TRBJ2-1; maybe TRBD2 (6 bases). CDR1 SGHNT and CDR2 YENEEA come from the germline V gene. V lost 0 bases and J lost 5, with 11 bases in between. This CDR3 has 15 amino acids.

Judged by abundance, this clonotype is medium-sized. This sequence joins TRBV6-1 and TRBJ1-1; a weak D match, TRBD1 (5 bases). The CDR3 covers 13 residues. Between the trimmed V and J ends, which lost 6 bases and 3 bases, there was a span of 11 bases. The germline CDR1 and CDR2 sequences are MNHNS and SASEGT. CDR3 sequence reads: CASSWGGYTEAFF. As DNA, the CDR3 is TGTGCCAGCAGCTGGGGGGGTTACACTGAAGCTTTCTTT.

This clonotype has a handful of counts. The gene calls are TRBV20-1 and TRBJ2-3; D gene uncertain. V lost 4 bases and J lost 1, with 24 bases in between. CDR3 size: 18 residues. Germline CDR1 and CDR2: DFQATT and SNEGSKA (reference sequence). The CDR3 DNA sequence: TGCAGTGCTAAGACTGCTGCCCCTGGGATGCTCGGCACAGATACGCAGTATTTT. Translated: CSAKTAAPGMLGTDTQYF.

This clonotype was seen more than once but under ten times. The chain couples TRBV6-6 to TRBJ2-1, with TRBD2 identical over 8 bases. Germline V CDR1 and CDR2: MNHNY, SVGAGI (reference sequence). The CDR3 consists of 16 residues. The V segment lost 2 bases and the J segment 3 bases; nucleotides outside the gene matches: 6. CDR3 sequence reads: CASSYERGGFYNEQFF. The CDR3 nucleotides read TGTGCCAGCAGTTACGAGCGCGGGGGGTTCTACAATGAGCAGTTCTTC.

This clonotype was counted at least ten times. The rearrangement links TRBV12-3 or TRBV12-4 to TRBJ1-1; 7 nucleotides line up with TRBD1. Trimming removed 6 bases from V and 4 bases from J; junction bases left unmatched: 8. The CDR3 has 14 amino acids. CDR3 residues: CASSRQGGSTEAFF. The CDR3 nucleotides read TGTGCCAGCAGCAGACAGGGAGGGAGCACTGAAGCTTTCTTT.

The CDR3 here is CASSLRDGLYNEQFF. CDR3 coding DNA: TGTGCCAGCAGTTTACGGGATGGGCTCTACAATGAGCAGTTCTTC. This chain links TRBV27 with TRBJ2-1; a possible D gene is TRBD2 (5 bases). The germline V gene encodes CDR1 MNHEY and CDR2 SMNVEV (reference sequence). Trimming stripped 2 bases from V and 3 bases from J, with 11 bases between. CDR3 length: 15 amino acids.

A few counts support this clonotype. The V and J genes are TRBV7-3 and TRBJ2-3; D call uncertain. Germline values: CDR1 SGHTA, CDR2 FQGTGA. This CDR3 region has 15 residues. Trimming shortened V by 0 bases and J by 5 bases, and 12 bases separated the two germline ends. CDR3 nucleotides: TGTGCCAGCAGCTTAACGTCGATCCGTGGAGATACGCAGTATTTT. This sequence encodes CASSLTSIRGDTQYF.

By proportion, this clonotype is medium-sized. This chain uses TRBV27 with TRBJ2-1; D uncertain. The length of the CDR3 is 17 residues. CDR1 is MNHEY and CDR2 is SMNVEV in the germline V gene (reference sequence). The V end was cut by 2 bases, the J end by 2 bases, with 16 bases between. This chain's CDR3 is CASSLVRLPNAYNEQFF. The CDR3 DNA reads TGTGCCAGCAGTTTAGTCCGCCTTCCTAATGCCTACAATGAGCAGTTCTTC.

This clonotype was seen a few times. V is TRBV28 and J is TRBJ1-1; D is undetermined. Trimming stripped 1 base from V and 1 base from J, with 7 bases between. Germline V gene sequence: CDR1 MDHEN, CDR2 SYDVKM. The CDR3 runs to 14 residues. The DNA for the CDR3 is TGTGCCAGCAGTTTATCGTTCGGGAACACTGAAGCTTTCTTT. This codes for CASSLSFGNTEAFF.

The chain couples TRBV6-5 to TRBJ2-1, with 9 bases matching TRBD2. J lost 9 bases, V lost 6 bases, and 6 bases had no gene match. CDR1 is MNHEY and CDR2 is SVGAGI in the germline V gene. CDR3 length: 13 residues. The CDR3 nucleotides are TGTGCCAGCAGCTACGGCGGGAGGGGTGAGCAGTTCTTC. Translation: CASSYGGRGEQFF.

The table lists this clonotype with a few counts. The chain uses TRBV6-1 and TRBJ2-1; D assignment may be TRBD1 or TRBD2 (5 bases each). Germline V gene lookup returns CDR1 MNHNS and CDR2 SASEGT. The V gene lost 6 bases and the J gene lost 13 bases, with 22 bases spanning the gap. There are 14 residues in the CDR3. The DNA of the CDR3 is TGTGCCAGCAGCCCTCGGGACCCCTTAGAGACCCAGTTCTTC. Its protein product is CASSPRDPLETQFF.